One and the same sample provided the 18 T cell receptor beta chains below, sequenced in a study of OX40 agonist ivuxolimab in advanced cancers. Repertoires were generated with immunoSEQ multiplex PCR, while TCRdb's copy carries only in-frame clones and drops some. This table holds about 53,000 clones, approximately 75% found once. The sample consisted of CD4+ or CD8+ T cells sorted from blood, taken in a trial of the OX40 agonist ivuxolimab. The receptors derive from an adult with an advanced solid tumor such as melanoma, head and neck, liver or kidney cancer.

The chain uses TRBV2 and TRBJ2-3; 8 bases map to TRBD2. CDR1 is SNHLY and CDR2 is FYNNEI in the germline V gene. The CDR3 consists of 12 residues. Trimming cost V 7 bases and J 8 bases; bases outside gene matches: 5. This chain's CDR3 is CASTPGGSTQYF. The CDR3 DNA follows: TGTGCCAGCACCCCGGGGGGGAGTACGCAGTATTTT.

The chain combines TRBV7-2 with TRBJ1-5; D is uncertain. CDR3 length equals 16 residues. The germline CDR1 and CDR2 sequences are SGHTA and FQGNSA. Trimming left V 5 bases short and J 2 bases short, with 16 bases between. CDR3 amino acids: CASSPRSGVRNQPQHF. In nucleotides, the CDR3 is TGTGCCAGCAGCCCTCGTTCCGGGGTCCGCAATCAGCCCCAGCATTTT.

The chain links TRBV18 to TRBJ1-3, with D maybe TRBD1 (5 bases). The CDR3 loop spans 12 amino acids. Germline V gene data show CDR1 as KGHSH and CDR2 as LQKENI. CDR3 in amino acids: CAAGGTGNTIYF. The CDR3 coding sequence is TGTGCGGCCGGGGGTACTGGAAACACCATATATTTT.

CDR3 loop: CASSGLPQETQYF. CDR3 nucleotides: TGTGCCAGCAGCGGACTACCACAAGAGACCCAGTACTTC. The chain combines TRBV9 with TRBJ2-5; tentatively, D is TRBD2 (5 bases). Trimming removed 3 bases from V and 2 bases from J, with 8 bases in between. The germline gives CDR1 SGDLS, CDR2 YYNGEE. The CDR3 has 13 amino acids.

The V gene is TRBV9, the J gene TRBJ1-4; D remains ambiguous. The CDR3 length is 13 residues. CDR1 and CDR2 from the germline V gene are SGDLS and YYNGEE. V shed 0 bases and J shed 8 bases, with 8 bases lying between them. CDR3: CASSVGEGEKLFF. DNA of the CDR3: TGTGCCAGCAGCGTAGGGGAGGGAGAAAAACTGTTTTTT.

CDR3 residues: CASSADRGKRYEQYF. For the CDR3, the DNA is TGTGCCAGCAGCGCTGACAGGGGAAAGCGATACGAGCAGTACTTC. The V gene is TRBV7-2, the J gene TRBJ2-7; TRBD1 aligns across 8 bases. The ends lost 5 bases at V and 4 bases at J; junction bases unmatched: 10. This CDR3 comprises 15 residues. The germline CDR1 and CDR2 sequences are SGHTA and FQGNSA.

The chain links TRBV10-2 to TRBJ2-6; D call uncertain. The CDR3 is 18 amino acids. V was pared by 4 bases and J by 5 bases, with 21 bases between. Germline V lookup: CDR1 WSHSY, CDR2 SAAADI. CDR3 amino acids: CASSGAFTSQSRANVLTF. As DNA, the CDR3 is TGCGCCAGCAGTGGAGCATTCACTTCTCAAAGTCGGGCCAACGTCCTGACTTTC.

This clone appeared a few times. The CDR3 reads CASNNRTSGNTGELFF. The CDR3 region has the DNA TGTGCCAGCAACAATCGGACTAGCGGGAACACCGGGGAGCTGTTTTTT. The chain employs TRBV11-2 and TRBJ2-2, with 10 bases that match TRBD2. Germline CDR1 reads SGHAT; CDR2 reads FQNNGV. This CDR3 comprises 16 residues. V was clipped by 7 bases and J by 1 base; unmatched bases: 6.

V usage is TRBV7-2 and J usage is TRBJ2-2; TRBD2 might be the D (6 bases). CDR1 is SGHTA, CDR2 FQGNSA, per germline. This CDR3 contains 15 residues. Trimming pared 0 bases from V and 5 bases from J, leaving 10 bases between. CDR3: CASSLATRRTGELFF. In DNA, the CDR3 is TGTGCCAGCAGCTTAGCGACTAGACGGACCGGGGAGCTGTTTTTT.

The chain employs TRBV18 and TRBJ1-3; 8 bases fit TRBD1. The CDR3 is 17 amino acids. The junction had 9 bases not matched to a gene; V was cut back by 1 base and J by 4 bases. Germline assignment: CDR1 KGHSH and CDR2 LQKENI. The CDR3 loop reads CASSPRPQGALGNTIYF. The CDR3 coding sequence is TGTGCCAGCTCACCACGCCCGCAGGGGGCCTTAGGAAACACCATATATTTT. The complete variable domain, with remaining parts taken from reference TRBV18 and TRBJ1-3, reads NAGVMQNPRHLVRRRGQEARLRCSPMKGHSHVYWYRQLPEEGLKFMVYLQKENIIDESGMPKERFSAEFPKEGPSILRIQQVVRGDSAAYFCASSPRPQGALGNTIYFGEGSWLTVV.

The chain joins TRBV7-8 to TRBJ1-2, with a weak D call TRBD1 (5 bases). Germline V gene sequence: CDR1 SGHVS, CDR2 FQNEAQ. CDR3 length: 15 amino acids. Trimming removed 1 base from V and 2 bases from J, with 11 bases in between. The CDR3 DNA reads as TGTGCCAGCAGCTTAGGGGGGGGATTAAACTATGGCTACACCTTC. Protein sequence: CASSLGGGLNYGYTF. The full variable domain, its missing parts supplied by reference TRBV7-8 and TRBJ1-2, is GAGVSQSPRYKVAKRGQDVALRCDPISGHVSLFWYQQALGQGPEFLTYFQNEAQLDKSGLPSDRFFAERPEGSVSTLKIQRTQQEDSAVYLCASSLGGGLNYGYTFGSGTRLTVV.

The chain recombines TRBV12-5 with TRBJ2-5; a possible D gene is TRBD1 (6 bases). The germline V gene has CDR1 LGHNT and CDR2 FRNRAP. There are 15 residues in the CDR3. The V end was cut by 1 base, the J end by 3 bases, with 12 bases between. The DNA for the CDR3 is TGTGCTAGTGGTTTGGGCGTCACAGGGAAAGAGACCCAGTACTTC. Encoded protein: CASGLGVTGKETQYF.

The chain has TRBV2 and TRBJ2-1, with a tentative D call TRBD2 (6 bases). The germline CDR1 and CDR2 sequences are SNHLY and FYNNEI. The CDR3 loop spans 15 amino acids. V was cut by 4 bases and J by 1 base, with 11 bases left in between. In DNA form, the CDR3 reads TGTGCCAGCAGTGTTGTCGGGAGATCCTACAATGAGCAGTTCTTC. Amino acid sequence: CASSVVGRSYNEQFF.

V gene TRBV7-2 combines with J gene TRBJ2-3; 8 bases are shared with TRBD2. J lost 6 bases, V lost 5 bases, and 7 bases had no gene match. Germline CDR1 reads SGHTA; CDR2 reads FQGNSA. The CDR3 length is 14 residues. CDR3 residues: CASSRWERGDTQYF. The CDR3 DNA is TGTGCCAGCAGCCGCTGGGAGCGGGGGGATACGCAGTATTTT. The full variable domain, in which reference TRBV7-2 and TRBJ2-3 provide the parts outside the CDR3, is GAGVSQSPSNKVTEKGKDVELRCDPISGHTALYWYRQSLGQGLEFLIYFQGNSAPDKSGLPSDRFSAERTGGSVSTLTIQRTQQEDSAVYLCASSRWERGDTQYFGPGTRLTVL.

V usage is TRBV19 and J usage is TRBJ1-2; no reliable D call. This CDR3 comprises 14 residues. Germline V gene data show CDR1 as LNHDA and CDR2 as SQIVND (reference sequence). Trimming took off 5 bases at V and 0 bases at J, with 10 bases between the two ends. CDR3 sequence: CASSVSPANYGYTF. DNA of the CDR3: TGTGCCAGTAGTGTAAGTCCAGCTAACTATGGCTACACCTTC.

The V and J genes are TRBV7-7 and TRBJ2-3; TRBD2 agrees at 15 bases. Unmatched junction bases numbered 5, after V lost 4 bases and J lost 6 bases. Germline CDR1 and CDR2: SSHAT and FNYEAQ (reference sequence). This CDR3 spans 16 amino acids. CDR3 bases: TGTGCCAGCAGCTCCGGGACTAGCGGGGGGATGGATACGCAGTATTTT. Its protein is CASSSGTSGGMDTQYF.

A single count supports this clone. V usage is TRBV4-3 and J usage is TRBJ1-2, with D possibly being TRBD1 (5 bases). Germline V gene lookup returns CDR1 LGHNA and CDR2 YSLEER. Trimming took 4 bases from V and 1 from J, leaving 13 bases between them. This CDR3 is 15 amino acids long. CDR3 sequence: CASSRGAGDNYGYTF. The CDR3 DNA reads as TGCGCCAGCAGCCGCGGGGCGGGGGATAACTATGGCTACACCTTC.

The rearrangement links TRBV6-5 to TRBJ1-1; the D gene is possibly TRBD1 (5 bases). The V end was cut by 2 bases, the J end by 10 bases, with 14 bases between. Germline V lookup: CDR1 MNHEY, CDR2 SVGAGI. The CDR3 consists of 13 residues. CDR3 sequence reads: CASSYVGPGVAFF. The CDR3 nucleotides read TGTGCCAGCAGTTACGTGGGACCCGGGGTAGCTTTCTTT.